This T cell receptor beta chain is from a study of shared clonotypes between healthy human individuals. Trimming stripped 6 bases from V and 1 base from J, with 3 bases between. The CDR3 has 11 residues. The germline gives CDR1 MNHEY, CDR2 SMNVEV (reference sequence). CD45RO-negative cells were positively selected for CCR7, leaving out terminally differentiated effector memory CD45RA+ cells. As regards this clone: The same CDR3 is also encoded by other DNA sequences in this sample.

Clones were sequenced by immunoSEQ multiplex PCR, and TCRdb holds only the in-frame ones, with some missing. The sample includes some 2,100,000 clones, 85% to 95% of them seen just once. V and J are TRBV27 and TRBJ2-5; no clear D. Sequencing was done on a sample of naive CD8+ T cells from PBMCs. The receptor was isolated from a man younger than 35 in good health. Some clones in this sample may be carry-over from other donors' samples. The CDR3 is CASRGQETQYF. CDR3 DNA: TGTGCCAGCAGGGGCCAAGAGACCCAGTACTTC.